The source of this T cell receptor (beta chain) is a study of CXCR3-negative and CXCR3-positive naive CD8 T cells. The TRB cDNA libraries were prepared by 5' RACE with UMI labels. For each CDR3 protein, TCRdb gives one entry from its re-call of the 5' RACE reads, without DNA. The sample has 20,000 to 25,000 distinct CDR3 sequences; the top ten hold over 15%. Every CD8+ T cell subset underwent triplicate sorting at about 300,000 cells apiece. Per the germline V gene, CDR1 is SGHDT and CDR2 is YYEEEE. This CDR3 is built from 15 residues. The V gene is TRBV5-6, the J gene TRBJ2-5; the D gene TCRdb calls, TRBD1, cannot be checked with no DNA. This clonotype was sampled from a human donor in good health. Some clones in this sample may be carry-over from other donors' samples. What was sequenced was memory CD8+ T cells from blood. CDR3 loop: CASSLVPGGGETQYF.